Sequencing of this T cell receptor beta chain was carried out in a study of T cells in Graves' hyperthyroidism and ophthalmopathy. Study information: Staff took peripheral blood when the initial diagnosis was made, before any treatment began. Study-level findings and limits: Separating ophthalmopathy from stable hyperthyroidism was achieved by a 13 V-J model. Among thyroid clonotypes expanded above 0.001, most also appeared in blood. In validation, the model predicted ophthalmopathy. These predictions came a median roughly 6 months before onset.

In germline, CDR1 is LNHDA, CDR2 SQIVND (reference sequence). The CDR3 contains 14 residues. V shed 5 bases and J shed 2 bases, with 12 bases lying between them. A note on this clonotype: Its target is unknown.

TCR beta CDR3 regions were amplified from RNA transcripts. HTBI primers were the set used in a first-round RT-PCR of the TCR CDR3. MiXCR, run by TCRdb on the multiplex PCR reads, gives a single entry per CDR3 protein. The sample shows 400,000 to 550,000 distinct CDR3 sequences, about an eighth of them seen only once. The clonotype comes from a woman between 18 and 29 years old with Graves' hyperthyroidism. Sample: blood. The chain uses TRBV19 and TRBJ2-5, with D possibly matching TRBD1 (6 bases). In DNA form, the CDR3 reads TGTGCCAGTAGTCGGCAGGGGTTACAAGAGACCCAGTACTTC. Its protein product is CASSRQGLQETQYF.